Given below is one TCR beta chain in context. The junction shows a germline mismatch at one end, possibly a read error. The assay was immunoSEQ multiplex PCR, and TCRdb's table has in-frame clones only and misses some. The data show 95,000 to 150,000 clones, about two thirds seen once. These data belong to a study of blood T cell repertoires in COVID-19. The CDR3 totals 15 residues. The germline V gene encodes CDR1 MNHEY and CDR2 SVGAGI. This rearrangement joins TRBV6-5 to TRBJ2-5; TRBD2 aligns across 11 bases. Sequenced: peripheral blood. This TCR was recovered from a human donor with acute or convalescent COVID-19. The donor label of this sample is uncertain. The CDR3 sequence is CASSDSSGGQETQYF. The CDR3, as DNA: TGTGCCAGCAGTGACTCTAGCGGGGGGCAAGAGACCCAGTACTTC.